The next 23 T cell receptor beta chains were all read from a single sample in a study of human T cells and chemical hapten exposure. Via MiXCR, TCRdb re-called the RACE reads, giving one row per CDR3 protein. This sample carries about 140,000 distinct CDR3 sequences, 12% of them seen once, and the ten largest clones take more than 1.1%. Time point given: patch test 2, 6 weeks after DPC sensitization. Described treatment: therapeutic diphenylcyclopropenone sensitization with weekly scalp DPC. The starting material was whole blood, obtained in connection with sensitization to the hapten diphenylcyclopropenone (DPC). These receptors all come from a woman aged 45-60 years with alopecia areata. Some clones in this sample may be carry-over from other donors' samples.

This clonotype was observed many times. The V call is TRBV29-1, the J call TRBJ1-2; D is ambiguous. The CDR3 sequence is 10 residues long. V was cut by 3 bases and J by 8 bases, with 7 bases left in between. Germline V lookup: CDR1 SQVTM, CDR2 ANQGSEA. The CDR3 DNA reads TGCAGCGTTGATAGGGAGGGCTACACCTTC. Protein: CSVDREGYTF.

The chain recombines TRBV29-1 with TRBJ2-1; 11 positions agree with TRBD2. The trim removed 7 bases at V and 2 bases at J, leaving 1 base unmatched. The germline V gene has CDR1 SQVTM and CDR2 ANQGSEA. This CDR3 is built from 13 residues. The CDR3 region is CSGSGRAYNEQFF. In nucleotides, the CDR3 is TGCAGCGGTAGCGGGAGGGCCTACAATGAGCAGTTCTTC.

The chain is built from TRBV11-3 and TRBJ2-3; D gene uncertain. This CDR3 contains 12 residues. V was trimmed by 5 bases and J by 7 bases, leaving 10 bases between them. CDR1 SGHNT and CDR2 YENEEA come from the germline V gene. The CDR3 sequence: CASSPPSYTQYF. CDR3 coding DNA: TGTGCCAGCAGCCCGCCGAGCTATACGCAGTATTTT.

In this sample, this clonotype is medium-sized. The chain combines TRBV4-1 with TRBJ2-2; 13 nucleotides agree with TRBD2. V lost 0 bases and J lost 5; bases outside the gene matches: 12. The CDR3 has 20 residues. Germline assignment: CDR1 MGHRA and CDR2 YSYEKL. The CDR3 loop is CASSQENFLTSGRGTGELFF. The DNA for the CDR3 is TGCGCCAGCAGCCAAGAAAATTTTCTTACTAGCGGGAGGGGGACCGGGGAGCTGTTTTTT.

This clonotype was counted a few times. V is TRBV6-1 and J is TRBJ1-5; 10 bases map to TRBD1. The CDR3 contains 15 residues. Germline CDR1 MNHNS, CDR2 SASEGT. V lost 5 bases and J lost 7; bases outside the gene matches: 8. The CDR3 DNA follows: TGTGCCAGCAGTCCCGGGACAGGGGTTTGGCAGCCCCAGCATTTT. This encodes CASSPGTGVWQPQHF.

This clonotype showed up just a few times. The chain joins TRBV6-4 to TRBJ2-3, with 9 bases identical to TRBD1. Germline loops: CDR1 MRHNA, CDR2 SNTAGT. The V and J ends lost 7 bases and 3 bases, in that order; junction bases with no gene match: 11. This CDR3 comprises 16 residues. This CDR3 is CASKLNPGQGTDTQYF. In DNA form, the CDR3 reads TGTGCCAGCAAACTGAATCCGGGACAGGGTACAGATACGCAGTATTTT.

The genes are TRBV12-3 or TRBV12-4 and TRBJ1-6; D not certain. V lost 5 bases and J 5 bases, leaving 10 bases between the germline ends. CDR3 length: 14 amino acids. CDR3 DNA: TGTGCCAGCAGTCCCCCGGGAAATAATTCACCCCTCCACTTT. It specifies CASSPPGNNSPLHF.

This clonotype was picked up a small number of times. V gene TRBV18 combines with J gene TRBJ2-1, with D perhaps TRBD1 (5 bases). Germline CDR1 KGHSH, CDR2 LQKENI. The CDR3 consists of 16 residues. V lost 4 bases, J lost 4 bases, and 17 bases lay in between. CDR3: CASSRTETALYNEQFF. The CDR3 DNA follows: TGTGCCAGCTCACGGACGGAGACAGCCCTATACAATGAGCAGTTCTTC. Complete variable domain (other parts from reference TRBV18 and TRBJ2-1): NAGVMQNPRHLVRRRGQEARLRCSPMKGHSHVYWYRQLPEEGLKFMVYLQKENIIDESGMPKERFSAEFPKEGPSILRIQQVVRGDSAAYFCASSRTETALYNEQFFGPGTRLTVL.

This clonotype was observed at least ten times. The gene calls are TRBV10-3 and TRBJ2-3; D possibly corresponds to TRBD2 (6 bases). V gave up 7 bases and J gave up 3 bases, with 11 bases separating them. The V gene's germline CDR1 is ENHRY and CDR2 SYGVKD. This CDR3 is built from 13 residues. The DNA for the CDR3 is TGTGCCATCAAACGGGAGAGTACAGATACGCAGTATTTT. It is translated as CAIKRESTDTQYF.

This rearrangement joins TRBV29-1 to TRBJ1-2, with 8 bases fitting TRBD1. The ends lost 4 bases at V and 6 bases at J; junction bases unmatched: 10. Germline CDR1 SQVTM, CDR2 ANQGSEA. The CDR3 is 14 residues long. This CDR3 reads CSVGTLRDRNGYTF. In DNA form, the CDR3 reads TGCAGCGTTGGGACCCTACGGGACAGGAATGGCTACACCTTC. Looking up the rest from reference TRBV29-1 and TRBJ1-2 gives the full variable domain: SAVISQKPSRDICQRGTSLTIQCQVDSQVTMMFWYRQQPGQSLTLIATANQGSEATYESGFVIDKFPISRPNLTFSTLTVSNMSPEDSSIYLCSVGTLRDRNGYTFGSGTRLTVV.

The gene calls are TRBV20-1 and TRBJ2-5; D remains unclear. This CDR3 comprises 13 residues. V was trimmed by 1 base and J by 5 bases, leaving 11 bases between them. Looked up from germline, CDR1 is DFQATT and CDR2 is SNEGSKA (reference sequence). The CDR3 region is CSARASLRETQYF. In DNA, the CDR3 is TGCAGTGCTAGAGCCTCTCTGCGGGAGACCCAGTACTTC.

A few counts support this clonotype. The gene calls are TRBV4-3 and TRBJ2-3; a weak D match, TRBD2 (6 bases). This CDR3 region has 17 residues. Trimming removed 0 bases at V and 8 bases at J, with 21 bases between. Germline values: CDR1 LGHNA, CDR2 YSLEER. CDR3 amino acids: CASSQEVAGPQLITQYF. CDR3 DNA sequence: TGCGCCAGCAGCCAAGAGGTGGCGGGGCCCCAACTGATTACGCAGTATTTT.

The table lists this clonotype with many counts. The chain combines TRBV7-9 with TRBJ2-5; D is possibly TRBD2 (6 bases). This CDR3 is 15 amino acids long. CDR1 is SEHNR and CDR2 is FQNEAQ in the germline V gene (reference sequence). The V gene lost 5 bases and the J gene lost 0 bases, with 13 bases spanning the gap. CDR3 in amino acids: CASSLGLTYQETQYF. In nucleotides, the CDR3 is TGTGCCAGCAGCCTGGGACTGACCTACCAAGAGACCCAGTACTTC.

This clonotype was recorded a few times. The chain links TRBV3-1 to TRBJ1-3; no clear D gene. Per germline, CDR1 LGHDT and CDR2 YNNKEL (reference sequence). This CDR3 has 14 amino acids. The ends were cut back, 4 bases at V and 9 bases at J, with 16 bases in the middle. DNA for the CDR3: TGTGCCAGCAGCCCCCTTCACGGCGAGACCACCATATATTTT. Translation: CASSPLHGETTIYF.

This clonotype has more than one count but fewer than ten. The genes are TRBV4-2 and TRBJ2-7; 8 positions agree with TRBD1. The CDR3 totals 15 residues. Germline V gene lookup returns CDR1 LGHNA and CDR2 YNFKEQ. V shed 3 bases, J shed 3 bases, and the junction held 7 bases outside the gene matches. The CDR3 protein is CASSQSSGTGYEQYF. The CDR3 bases are TGTGCCAGCAGCCAGTCCTCCGGGACAGGCTACGAGCAGTACTTC.

The chain combines TRBV19 with TRBJ1-2; no firm D call. Germline values: CDR1 LNHDA, CDR2 SQIVND (reference sequence). V was cut by 0 bases and J by 3 bases, with 8 bases left in between. This CDR3 is 14 amino acids long. For the CDR3, the DNA is TGTGCCAGTAGTATAGACCGCGCGCACTATGGCTACACCTTC. Protein: CASSIDRAHYGYTF.

The chain employs TRBV7-6 and TRBJ2-1; D not resolved. Trimming pared 5 bases from V and 4 bases from J, leaving 15 bases between. Germline V lookup: CDR1 SGHVS, CDR2 FNYEAQ. The CDR3 sequence is 15 residues long. CDR3 coding DNA: TGTGCCAGCAGCCCTGGTGCCCCAACTTACAATGAGCAGTTCTTC. Its translation is CASSPGAPTYNEQFF.

This clonotype was observed at least ten times. The chain joins TRBV27 to TRBJ1-1; no firm D call. Trimming shortened V by 6 bases and J by 5 bases, and 16 bases separated the two germline ends. The CDR3 extends over 14 amino acids. CDR1 and CDR2 from the germline V gene are MNHEY and SMNVEV (reference sequence). The CDR3 region has the DNA TGTGCCAGCAGCGTCGGAGGCCGCGTTACTGAAGCTTTCTTT. As protein: CASSVGGRVTEAFF.

The V gene is TRBV29-1, the J gene TRBJ2-5; 9 bases agree with TRBD1. Germline V gene lookup returns CDR1 SQVTM and CDR2 ANQGSEA. J gave up 2 bases and V 4 bases, and 5 bases lay outside the gene matches. The CDR3 has 14 residues. This chain's CDR3 is CSVVGQGWQETQYF. CDR3 sequence (DNA): TGCAGCGTTGTGGGACAGGGCTGGCAAGAGACCCAGTACTTC.

This clonotype was counted between two and nine times. The chain couples TRBV7-9 to TRBJ2-1, with 8 bases lining up with TRBD2. The CDR3 has 15 residues. Germline V gene sequence: CDR1 SEHNR, CDR2 FQNEAQ (reference sequence). V lost 5 bases, J lost 5 bases, and 8 bases stayed unmatched. The CDR3 protein is CASSPGTSAHNEQFF. The CDR3 region has the DNA TGTGCCAGCAGCCCCGGGACTAGTGCCCACAATGAGCAGTTCTTC.

This clonotype showed up just a few times. The chain couples TRBV28 to TRBJ2-3; D may be TRBD1 (9 bases). CDR1 is MDHEN, CDR2 SYDVKM, per germline. The CDR3 length is 15 residues. With 7 bases removed from V and 3 bases from J, the gap between germline ends came to 17 bases. The CDR3 coding sequence is TGTGCCAGCACCGGGGGGGACAGGGATACAGATACGCAGTATTTT. Protein sequence: CASTGGDRDTDTQYF. Full variable domain (remainder filled in from reference TRBV28 and TRBJ2-3): DVKVTQSSRYLVKRTGEKVFLECVQDMDHENMFWYRQDPGLGLRLIYFSYDVKMKEKGDIPEGYSVSREKKERFSLILESASTNQTSMYLCASTGGDRDTDTQYFGPGTRLTVL.

This sequence joins TRBV30 and TRBJ1-5; no reliable D call. Germline V CDR1 and CDR2: GTSNPN, SVGIG (reference sequence). This CDR3 contains 16 residues. V gave up 1 base and J gave up 5 bases, with 18 bases separating them. CDR3 amino acids: CAWSDPGRGYYQPQHF. In DNA, the CDR3 is TGTGCCTGGAGTGACCCAGGTCGGGGATACTATCAGCCCCAGCATTTT.

The chain is built from TRBV3-1 and TRBJ1-3; no clear D. Trimming cost V 5 bases and J 0 bases, with 11 bases left between them. This CDR3 contains 15 residues. Germline V CDR1 and CDR2: LGHDT, YNNKEL (reference sequence). The CDR3 reads CASSSRTSSGNTIYF. The CDR3 DNA reads TGTGCCAGCAGCTCTCGGACGAGCTCTGGAAACACCATATATTTT.